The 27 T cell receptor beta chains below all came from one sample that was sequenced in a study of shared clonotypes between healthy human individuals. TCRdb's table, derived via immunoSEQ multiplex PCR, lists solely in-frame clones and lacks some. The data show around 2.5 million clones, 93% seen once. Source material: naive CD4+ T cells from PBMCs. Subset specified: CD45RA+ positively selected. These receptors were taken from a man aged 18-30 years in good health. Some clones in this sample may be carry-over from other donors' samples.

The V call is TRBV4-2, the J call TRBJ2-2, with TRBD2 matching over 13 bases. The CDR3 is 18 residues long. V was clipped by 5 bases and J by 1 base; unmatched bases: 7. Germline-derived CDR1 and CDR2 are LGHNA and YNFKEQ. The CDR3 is CASSLRLAGGRNTGELFF. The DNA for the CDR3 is TGTGCCAGCAGCTTACGACTAGCGGGAGGCCGGAACACCGGGGAGCTGTTTTTT.

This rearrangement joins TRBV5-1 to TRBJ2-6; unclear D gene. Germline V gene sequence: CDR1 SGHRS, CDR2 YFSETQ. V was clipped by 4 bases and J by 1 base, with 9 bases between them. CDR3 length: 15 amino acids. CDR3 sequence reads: CASSTIESGANVLTF. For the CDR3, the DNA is TGCGCCAGCAGCACCATTGAGTCTGGGGCCAACGTCCTGACTTTC.

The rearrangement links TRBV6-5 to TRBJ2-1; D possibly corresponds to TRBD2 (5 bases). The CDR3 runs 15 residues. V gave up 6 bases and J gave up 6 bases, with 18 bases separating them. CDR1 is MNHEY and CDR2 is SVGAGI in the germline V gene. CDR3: CASRSGITRINEQFF. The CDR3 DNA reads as TGTGCCAGCAGATCAGGTATAACTAGAATCAATGAGCAGTTCTTC.

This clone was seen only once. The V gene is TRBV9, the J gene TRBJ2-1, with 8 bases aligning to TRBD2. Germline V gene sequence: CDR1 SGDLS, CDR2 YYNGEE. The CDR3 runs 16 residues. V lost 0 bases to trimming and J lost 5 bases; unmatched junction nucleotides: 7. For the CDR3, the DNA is TGTGCCAGCAGCGTAGTTTCCCTAGCGGGTCACAATGAGCAGTTCTTC. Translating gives CASSVVSLAGHNEQFF. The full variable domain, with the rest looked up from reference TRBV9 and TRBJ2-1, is DSGVTQTPKHLITATGQRVTLRCSPRSGDLSVYWYQQSLDQGLQFLIQYYNGEERAKGNILERFSAQQFPDLHSELNLSSLELGDSALYFCASSVVSLAGHNEQFFGPGTRLTVL.

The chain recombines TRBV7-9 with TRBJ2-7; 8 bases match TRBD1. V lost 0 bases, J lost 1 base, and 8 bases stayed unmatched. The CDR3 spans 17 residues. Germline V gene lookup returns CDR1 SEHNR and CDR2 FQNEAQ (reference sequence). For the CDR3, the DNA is TGTGCCAGCAGCTTAGCGATGAGACAGGGGCCATCCTACGAGCAGTACTTC. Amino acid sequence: CASSLAMRQGPSYEQYF.

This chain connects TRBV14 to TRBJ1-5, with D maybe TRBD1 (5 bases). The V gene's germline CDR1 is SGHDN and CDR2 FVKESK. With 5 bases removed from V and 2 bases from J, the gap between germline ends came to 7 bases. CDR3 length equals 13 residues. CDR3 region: CASSRGGNQPQHF. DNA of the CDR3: TGTGCCAGCAGCAGGGGCGGCAATCAGCCCCAGCATTTT.

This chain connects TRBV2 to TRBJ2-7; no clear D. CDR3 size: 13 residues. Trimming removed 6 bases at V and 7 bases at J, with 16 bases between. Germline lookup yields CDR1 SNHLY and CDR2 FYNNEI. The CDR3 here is CASSPTLGVEQYF. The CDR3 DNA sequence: TGTGCCAGCAGCCCGACGTTAGGTGTGGAGCAGTACTTC.

The CDR3 here is CASSNQGRRGAGANVLTF. The CDR3 DNA sequence: TGTGCCAGTAGTAACCAGGGTAGAAGGGGAGCTGGGGCCAACGTCCTGACTTTC. V usage is TRBV19 and J usage is TRBJ2-6, with D tentatively TRBD1 or TRBD2 (5 bases each). The germline V gene has CDR1 LNHDA and CDR2 SQIVND (reference sequence). V shed 4 bases and J shed 2 bases, with 18 bases lying between them. This CDR3 region has 18 residues.

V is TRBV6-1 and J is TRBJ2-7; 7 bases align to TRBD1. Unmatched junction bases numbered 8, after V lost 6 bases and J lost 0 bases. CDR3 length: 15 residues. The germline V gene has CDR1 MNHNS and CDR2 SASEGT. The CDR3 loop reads CASRKRTGDSYEQYF. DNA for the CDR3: TGTGCCAGCAGGAAGCGAACAGGGGACTCCTACGAGCAGTACTTC.

The CDR3 sequence is CASSPRGVGGNTIYF. The CDR3 coding sequence is TGTGCCAGCTCACCACGCGGGGTCGGTGGAAACACCATATATTTT. The chain couples TRBV18 to TRBJ1-3; D is uncertain. Trimming pared 1 base from V and 3 bases from J, leaving 10 bases between. This CDR3 contains 15 residues. CDR1 and CDR2 (germline): KGHSH, LQKENI.

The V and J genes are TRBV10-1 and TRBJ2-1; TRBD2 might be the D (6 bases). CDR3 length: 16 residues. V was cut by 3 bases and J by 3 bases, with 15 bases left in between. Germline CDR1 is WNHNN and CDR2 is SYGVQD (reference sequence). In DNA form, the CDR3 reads TGCGCCAGCAGTGAAGGGTGGCGGGGCGACTACAATGAGCAGTTCTTC. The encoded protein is CASSEGWRGDYNEQFF.

DNA for the CDR3: TGCAGCGTCCAGGACAGGCCCGGAAACACCATATATTTT. It specifies CSVQDRPGNTIYF. V usage is TRBV29-1 and J usage is TRBJ1-3; TRBD1 matches at 7 bases. Germline lookup yields CDR1 SQVTM and CDR2 ANQGSEA. V shed 6 bases, J shed 4 bases, and the junction held 6 bases outside the gene matches. The CDR3 extends over 13 amino acids.

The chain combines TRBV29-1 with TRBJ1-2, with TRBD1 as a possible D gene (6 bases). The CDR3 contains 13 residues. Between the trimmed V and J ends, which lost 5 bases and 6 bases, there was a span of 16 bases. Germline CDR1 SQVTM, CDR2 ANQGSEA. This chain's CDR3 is CSVTTGLYDGYTF. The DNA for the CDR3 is TGCAGCGTTACAACAGGGCTCTACGATGGCTACACCTTC. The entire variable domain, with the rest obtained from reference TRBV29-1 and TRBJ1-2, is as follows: SAVISQKPSRDICQRGTSLTIQCQVDSQVTMMFWYRQQPGQSLTLIATANQGSEATYESGFVIDKFPISRPNLTFSTLTVSNMSPEDSSIYLCSVTTGLYDGYTFGSGTRLTVV.

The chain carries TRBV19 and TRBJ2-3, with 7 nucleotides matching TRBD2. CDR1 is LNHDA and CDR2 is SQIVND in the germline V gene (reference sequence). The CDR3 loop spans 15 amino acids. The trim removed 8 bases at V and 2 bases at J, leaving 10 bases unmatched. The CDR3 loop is CASSGAGRTTDTQYF. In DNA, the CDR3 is TGTGCCAGTTCCGGAGCGGGAAGGACCACAGATACGCAGTATTTT.

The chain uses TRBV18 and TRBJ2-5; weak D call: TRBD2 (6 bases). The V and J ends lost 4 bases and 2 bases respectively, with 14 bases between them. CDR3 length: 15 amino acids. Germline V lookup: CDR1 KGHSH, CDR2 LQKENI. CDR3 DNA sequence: TGTGCCAGCTCACGAAACGGGGCGGGACAAGAGACCCAGTACTTC. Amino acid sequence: CASSRNGAGQETQYF.

The CDR3 nucleotides are TGTGCCATCAGTGAGGACCCCTACAATGAGCAGTTCTTC. It yields the protein CAISEDPYNEQFF. This rearrangement joins TRBV10-3 to TRBJ2-1; D is unclear. The V end lost 2 bases, the J end lost 2 bases, and 4 bases lay between the germline ends. Germline-derived CDR1 and CDR2 are ENHRY and SYGVKD. This CDR3 has 13 residues.

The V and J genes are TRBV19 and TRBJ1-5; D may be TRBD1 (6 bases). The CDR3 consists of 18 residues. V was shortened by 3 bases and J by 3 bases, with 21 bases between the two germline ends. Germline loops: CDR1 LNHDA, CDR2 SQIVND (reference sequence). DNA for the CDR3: TGTGCCAGTAGTATGGAAGGGCCCGGGACACACTACAATCAGCCCCAGCATTTT. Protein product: CASSMEGPGTHYNQPQHF.

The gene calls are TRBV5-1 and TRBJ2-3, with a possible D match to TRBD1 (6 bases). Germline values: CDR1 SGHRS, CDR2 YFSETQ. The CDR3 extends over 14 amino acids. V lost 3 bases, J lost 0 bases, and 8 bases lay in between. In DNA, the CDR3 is TGCGCCAGCAGCTGGGGGCCTAGCACAGATACGCAGTATTTT. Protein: CASSWGPSTDTQYF.

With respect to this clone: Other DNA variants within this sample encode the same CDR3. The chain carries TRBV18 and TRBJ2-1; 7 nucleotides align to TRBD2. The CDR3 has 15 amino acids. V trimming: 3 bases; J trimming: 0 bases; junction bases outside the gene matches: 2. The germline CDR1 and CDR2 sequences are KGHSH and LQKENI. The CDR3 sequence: CASSPSSGSYNEQFF. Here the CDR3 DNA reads TGTGCCAGCTCACCTTCTAGCGGCTCCTACAATGAGCAGTTCTTC.

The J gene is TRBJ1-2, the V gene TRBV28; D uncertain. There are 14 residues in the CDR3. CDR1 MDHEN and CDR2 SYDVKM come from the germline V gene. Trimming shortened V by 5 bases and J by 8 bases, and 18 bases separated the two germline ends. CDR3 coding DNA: TGTGCCAGCAGTGCCACTTGGGGAGGGAGCGGCTACACCTTC. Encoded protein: CASSATWGGSGYTF.

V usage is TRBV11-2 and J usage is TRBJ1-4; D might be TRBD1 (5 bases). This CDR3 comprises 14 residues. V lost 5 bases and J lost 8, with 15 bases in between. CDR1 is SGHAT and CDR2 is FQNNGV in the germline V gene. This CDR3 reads CASSLGRGREKLFF. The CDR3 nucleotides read TGTGCCAGCAGCCTGGGTCGGGGACGCGAAAAACTGTTTTTT.

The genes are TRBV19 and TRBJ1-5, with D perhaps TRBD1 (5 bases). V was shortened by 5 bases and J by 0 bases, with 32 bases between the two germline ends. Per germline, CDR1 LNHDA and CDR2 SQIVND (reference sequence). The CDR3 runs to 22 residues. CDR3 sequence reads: CASSSGRKGPLGESYSNQPQHF. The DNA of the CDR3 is TGTGCCAGTAGTTCTGGGAGAAAAGGGCCCCTAGGGGAGAGTTATAGCAATCAGCCCCAGCATTTT.

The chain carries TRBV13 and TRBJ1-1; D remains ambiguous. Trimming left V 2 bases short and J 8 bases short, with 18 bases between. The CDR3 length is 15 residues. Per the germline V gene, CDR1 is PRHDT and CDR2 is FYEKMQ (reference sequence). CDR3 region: CASSLRHVSLAEAFF. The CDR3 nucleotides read TGTGCCAGCAGCTTAAGGCATGTCTCGCTAGCCGAAGCTTTCTTT. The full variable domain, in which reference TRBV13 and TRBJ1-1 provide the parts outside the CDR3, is AAGVIQSPRHLIKEKRETATLKCYPIPRHDTVYWYQQGPGQDPQFLISFYEKMQSDKGSIPDRFSAQQFSDYHSELNMSSLELGDSALYFCASSLRHVSLAEAFFGQGTRLTVV.

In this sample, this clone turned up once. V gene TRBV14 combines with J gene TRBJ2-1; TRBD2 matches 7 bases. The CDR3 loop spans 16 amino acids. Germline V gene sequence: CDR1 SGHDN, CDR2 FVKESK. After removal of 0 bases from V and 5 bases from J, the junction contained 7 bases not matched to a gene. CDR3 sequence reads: CASSQEGGSLNNEQFF. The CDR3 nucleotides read TGTGCCAGCAGCCAAGAAGGCGGGAGCCTAAACAATGAGCAGTTCTTC. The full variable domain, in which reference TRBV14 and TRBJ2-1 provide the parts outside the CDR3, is EAGVTQFPSHSVIEKGQTVTLRCDPISGHDNLYWYRRVMGKEIKFLLHFVKESKQDESGMPNNRFLAERTGGTYSTLKVQPAELEDSGVYFCASSQEGGSLNNEQFFGPGTRLTVL.

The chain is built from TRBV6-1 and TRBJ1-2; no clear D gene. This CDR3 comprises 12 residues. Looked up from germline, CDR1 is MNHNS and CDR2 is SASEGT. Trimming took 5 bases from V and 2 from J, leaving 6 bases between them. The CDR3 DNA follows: TGTGCCAGCAGTTTTACGAACTATGGCTACACCTTC. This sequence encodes CASSFTNYGYTF.

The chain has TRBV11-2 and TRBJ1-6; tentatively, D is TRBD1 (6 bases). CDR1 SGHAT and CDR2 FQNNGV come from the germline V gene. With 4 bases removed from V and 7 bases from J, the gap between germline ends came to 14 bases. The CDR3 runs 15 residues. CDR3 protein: CASSSITGKNSPLHF. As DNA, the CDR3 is TGTGCCAGCAGCTCGATAACAGGGAAGAATTCACCCCTCCACTTT.

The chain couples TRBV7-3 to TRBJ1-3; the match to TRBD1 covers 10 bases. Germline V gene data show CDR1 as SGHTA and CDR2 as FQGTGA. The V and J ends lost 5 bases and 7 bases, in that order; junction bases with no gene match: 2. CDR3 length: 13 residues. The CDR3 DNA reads TGTGCCAGCAGCGAGGACAGGGGGAACACCATATATTTT. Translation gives CASSEDRGNTIYF.